The rows below give T cell receptor beta chains drawn from one sample of a study of monozygotic twins with inflammatory bowel disease. Reanalyzing the 5' RACE reads, TCRdb keeps one entry per CDR3 protein, without DNA. This listing includes 150,000 to 200,000 distinct CDR3 sequences. Sequenced: blood. These receptors all come from a human donor with ulcerative colitis or Crohn's disease, or a healthy co-twin of an affected twin (not recorded which). CDR3s include the opening cysteine and the closing phenylalanine or tryptophan.

TRBJ2-7 TRBV30 CAWSVGSGDYEQYF
TRBJ2-7 TRBV5-1 CASSTAGAREQYF
TRBJ2-7 TRBV20-1 CSARALAGLYEQYF
TRBJ1-4 TRBV7-9 CASSQGGIEKLFF
TRBJ1-4 TRBV6-1 CATETGGREKLFF
TRBJ2-7 TRBV20-1 CSAVDRDPQYF
TRBJ1-6 TRBV7-6 CATPPDTGSSYNSPLHF
TRBJ2-7 TRBV5-1 CASSIGRGYEQYF
TRBJ1-5 TRBV27 CASSSRTGANQPQHF
TRBJ1-1 TRBV5-5 CASSLERITEAFF
TRBJ1-2 TRBV29-1 CSVDRTGRRSGYTF
TRBJ2-1 TRBV5-1 CASSPRQGLSYNEQFF
TRBJ2-1 TRBV7-2 CASSAGLAASYEQFF
TRBJ1-5 TRBV10-3 CAISESGGQPQHF
TRBJ1-6 TRBV6-5 CASSYTGLAPLHF
TRBJ2-1 TRBV12-3/TRBV12-4 CASSLIRNEQFF
TRBJ1-4 TRBV12-3/TRBV12-4 CASSSGGRRLNEKLFF
TRBJ1-2 TRBV5-4 CASSRTVDGYTF
TRBJ1-2 TRBV7-6 CASSLEDSPGYGYTF
TRBJ1-5 TRBV18 CATNQGAQGQPQHF
TRBJ2-7 TRBV10-3 CAISVTGVLYF
TRBJ1-5 TRBV6-2/TRBV6-3 CASSYGGRDQPQHF